Listed below are T cell receptor beta chains from one sample, sequenced in a study of cytomegalovirus exposure and HLA in healthy donors. Using immunoSEQ multiplex PCR, the repertoire was profiled, and TCRdb retains in-frame clones only, with some absent. The sample has 110,000 to 150,000 clones; roughly 9.7% are singletons. Material: PBMCs. These receptors came from a man in his forties or fifties in good health and CMV-seronegative. CDR3s include the opening cysteine and the closing phenylalanine or tryptophan. Each record gives: CDR3 length, J gene, V gene, D gene, clone size, CDR3 protein, CDR3 DNA. D genes are given only for firm matches. Expanded clones are given a class, and other clones once, few, many or no size at all.

CDR3 length: 12; J gene: TRBJ1-1; V gene: TRBV5-6; D gene: -; clone size: -; CDR3 protein: CASTGLDTEAFF; CDR3 DNA: TGTGCCAGCACCGGGTTAGACACTGAAGCTTTCTTT
CDR3 length: 14; J gene: TRBJ2-2; V gene: TRBV29-1; D gene: -; clone size: few; CDR3 protein: CSVLGGLNTGELFF; CDR3 DNA: TGCAGCGTCTTGGGGGGTTTGAACACCGGGGAGCTGTTTTTT
CDR3 length: 16; J gene: TRBJ2-4; V gene: TRBV7-9; D gene: TRBD1; clone size: -; CDR3 protein: CASSLGQGSVKNIQYF; CDR3 DNA: TGTGCCAGCAGCCTAGGACAGGGCTCGGTCAAAAACATTCAGTACTTC
CDR3 length: 14; J gene: TRBJ2-7; V gene: TRBV5-6; D gene: -; clone size: many; CDR3 protein: CASSLTGTPYEQYF; CDR3 DNA: TGTGCCAGCAGCTTGACAGGGACCCCCTACGAGCAGTACTTC
CDR3 length: 15; J gene: TRBJ1-1; V gene: TRBV6-1; D gene: -; clone size: few; CDR3 protein: CASRKVAGGVTEAFF; CDR3 DNA: TGTGCCAGCAGGAAGGTTGCGGGGGGAGTCACTGAAGCTTTCTTT
CDR3 length: 15; J gene: TRBJ1-2; V gene: TRBV18; D gene: -; clone size: -; CDR3 protein: CASSPPYETNYGYTF; CDR3 DNA: TGTGCCAGCTCACCACCCTACGAAACTAACTATGGCTACACCTTC
CDR3 length: 13; J gene: TRBJ2-7; V gene: TRBV7-6; D gene: TRBD1; clone size: few; CDR3 protein: CASSLAMGQAQYF; CDR3 DNA: TGTGCCAGCAGCTTAGCGATGGGACAGGCCCAGTACTTC
CDR3 length: 15; J gene: TRBJ1-1; V gene: TRBV5-4; D gene: -; clone size: -; CDR3 protein: CASSLGRYRGTEAFF; CDR3 DNA: TGTGCCAGCAGTCTTGGACGGTATCGGGGCACTGAAGCTTTCTTT
CDR3 length: 16; J gene: TRBJ1-4; V gene: TRBV19; D gene: -; clone size: few; CDR3 protein: CASSFPGGATNEKLFF; CDR3 DNA: TGTGCCAGTAGTTTCCCCGGCGGAGCAACTAATGAAAAACTGTTTTTT
CDR3 length: 16; J gene: TRBJ2-7; V gene: TRBV6-6; D gene: TRBD2; clone size: few; CDR3 protein: CASSLRTSGGFNEQYF; CDR3 DNA: TGTGCCAGCAGCCTCAGGACTAGCGGGGGATTCAACGAGCAGTACTTC
CDR3 length: 15; J gene: TRBJ1-5; V gene: TRBV5-1; D gene: TRBD1; clone size: few; CDR3 protein: CASSLGGTENQPQHF; CDR3 DNA: TGCGCCAGCAGCTTGGGCGGGACAGAAAATCAGCCCCAGCATTTT